This TCR beta chain was retrieved from a study of T-cell reconstitution after alpha-beta-depleted transplantation in children. Regarding the study as a whole: Diversity and T-cell counts at one year after transplant derived mostly from new T cells. Several hundred expanded graft clones reportedly gave rise to the alpha-beta T cells present about two months after transplant. Recipient T cells and thymic progenitors that survived gave rise to the high TCRbeta diversity observed at day 60 in some patients.

As to this clonotype: Its antigen is not known.

TCRbeta library preparation incorporated unique molecular identifiers. TCRdb itself ran the PCR reads through MiXCR, one entry per CDR3 protein. The data contain hundreds of thousands of distinct CDR3 sequences, approximately 11% of them seen just once; the ten biggest clones take up approximately 30%. V dropped 4 bases and J dropped 6 bases, with 12 bases sitting between them. The germline V gene encodes CDR1 DFQATT and CDR2 SNEGSKA (reference sequence). This CDR3 has 12 residues. The TCR sequence derives from a child less than two years old with acute myeloid leukemia, due to receive a stem cell transplant. The rearrangement joins TRBV20-1 to TRBJ1-1; unclear D gene. Specimen: PBMCs, collected before TCRalphabeta/CD19-depleted stem cell transplant. The CDR3 sequence is CSAIPSAAEAFF. The CDR3, as DNA: TGCAGTGCTATCCCCTCGGCCGCTGAAGCTTTCTTT.